Listed below are T cell receptor beta chains from one sample, sequenced in a study of regulatory T cells in long-lasting Graves disease. TCRdb ran MiXCR on the multiplex PCR reads and lists one entry per CDR3 protein. The data show hundreds of thousands of distinct CDR3 sequences, about 22% seen once. Specimen: peripheral blood mononuclear cells (PBMCs), collected when the disease was refractory, from a patient treated with antithyroid drugs. The source of these receptors is a female donor with Graves disease. Both conserved end residues are part of each CDR3. The D gene is left open where the match is weak. Rows give clone size only sometimes, using once, few, many, or a class for an expanded clone.

clone_size: few
v_call: TRBV7-2
j_call: TRBJ2-5
d_call: TRBD1
cdr3_nt: TGTGCCAGCAGCAACCCGGACAGGGGGACCCGGGAGACCCAGTACTTC
cdr3_aa: CASSNPDRGTRETQYF

clone_size: many
v_call: TRBV12-3/TRBV12-4
j_call: TRBJ2-2
d_call: .
cdr3_nt: TGTGCCAGCAGGGACCACACCGGGGAGCTGTTTTTT
cdr3_aa: CASRDHTGELFF

clone_size: few
v_call: TRBV18
j_call: TRBJ2-7
d_call: .
cdr3_nt: TGTGCCAGCTCACCACAAGCGGAGTCCTACGAGCAGTACTTC
cdr3_aa: CASSPQAESYEQYF

clone_size: many
v_call: TRBV2
j_call: TRBJ2-1
d_call: TRBD2
cdr3_nt: TGTGCCAGCAGTGTCGGACTAGCGGGGGGCGAGAATGAGCAGTTCTTC
cdr3_aa: CASSVGLAGGENEQFF

clone_size: many
v_call: TRBV28
j_call: TRBJ1-6
d_call: .
cdr3_nt: TGTGCCAGCAGTTTAGGAGGGGTGAATTCACCCCTCCACTTT
cdr3_aa: CASSLGGVNSPLHF

clone_size: once
v_call: TRBV4-3
j_call: TRBJ2-7
d_call: .
cdr3_nt: TGCGCCAGCAGCCAAGATACAGCCACCTACGAGCAGTACTTC
cdr3_aa: CASSQDTATYEQYF

clone_size: few
v_call: TRBV7-9
j_call: TRBJ2-7
d_call: TRBD1
cdr3_nt: TGTGCCAGCAGCTACGGACAGGGGGCGACTAACGAGCAGTACTTC
cdr3_aa: CASSYGQGATNEQYF

clone_size: few
v_call: TRBV7-9
j_call: TRBJ1-1
d_call: .
cdr3_nt: TGTGCCAGCAGCCCCTCCTCGGGAGTGAACACTGAAGCTTTCTTT
cdr3_aa: CASSPSSGVNTEAFF

clone_size: few
v_call: TRBV20-1
j_call: TRBJ1-4
d_call: .
cdr3_nt: TGCAGTGCTAGGACCTATGAAAAACTGTTTTTT
cdr3_aa: CSARTYEKLFF

clone_size: many
v_call: TRBV28
j_call: TRBJ1-1
d_call: .
cdr3_nt: TGTGCCAGCAGTTTAGAGACACTGGGGTCTGAAGCTTTCTTT
cdr3_aa: CASSLETLGSEAFF

clone_size: .
v_call: TRBV5-1
j_call: TRBJ2-2
d_call: .
cdr3_nt: TGCGCCAGCAGCCTTGTGGCGCAGGGAGGCGGGGAGCTGTTTTTT
cdr3_aa: CASSLVAQGGGELFF

clone_size: many
v_call: TRBV7-9
j_call: TRBJ2-7
d_call: .
cdr3_nt: TGTGCCAGCAGCCCAACAGCGGCAGTTTCCTACGAGCAGTACTTC
cdr3_aa: CASSPTAAVSYEQYF

clone_size: few
v_call: TRBV7-9
j_call: TRBJ2-7
d_call: TRBD1
cdr3_nt: TGTGCCAGCAGCTTAGCGGTGACAGGGGGCCTGGGCGAGCAGTACTTC
cdr3_aa: CASSLAVTGGLGEQYF

clone_size: once
v_call: TRBV29-1
j_call: TRBJ1-2
d_call: TRBD1
cdr3_nt: TGCAGTGGATATGGGGACAGGGGCTCGACTAACTATGGCTACACCTTC
cdr3_aa: CSGYGDRGSTNYGYTF

clone_size: .
v_call: TRBV2
j_call: TRBJ1-1
d_call: .
cdr3_nt: TGTGCCAGCAGCCAAACGGTCACCTCTTTCGGCGCTGAAGCTTTCTTT
cdr3_aa: CASSQTVTSFGAEAFF

clone_size: .
v_call: TRBV27
j_call: TRBJ1-2
d_call: .
cdr3_nt: TGTGCCAGCAGTTTGTCAGGCCAAGGGGCATCGGGCTATGGCTACACCTTC
cdr3_aa: CASSLSGQGASGYGYTF

clone_size: many
v_call: TRBV6-2/TRBV6-3
j_call: TRBJ2-7
d_call: .
cdr3_nt: TGTGCCAGCAGTTACGACGTTGACGAGCAGTACTTC
cdr3_aa: CASSYDVDEQYF

clone_size: few
v_call: TRBV20-1
j_call: TRBJ2-5
d_call: .
cdr3_nt: TGCAGTGCTAGAGGTGGGGGGACAGTACAAGAGACCCAGTACTTC
cdr3_aa: CSARGGGTVQETQYF

clone_size: many
v_call: TRBV20-1
j_call: TRBJ2-5
d_call: .
cdr3_nt: TGCAGTGCTAGAGATTCGGGGGACTTCAGCGAGACCCAGTACTTC
cdr3_aa: CSARDSGDFSETQYF

clone_size: .
v_call: TRBV4-2
j_call: TRBJ2-7
d_call: .
cdr3_nt: TGTGCCAGCAGCCAGGGCGCGTCTTTCTACGAGCAGTACTTC
cdr3_aa: CASSQGASFYEQYF

clone_size: .
v_call: TRBV7-2
j_call: TRBJ1-5
d_call: .
cdr3_nt: TGTGCCAGCAGCCGAGGGGACGGGCCCTATCAGCCCCAGCATTTT
cdr3_aa: CASSRGDGPYQPQHF

clone_size: many
v_call: TRBV12-5
j_call: TRBJ1-1
d_call: .
cdr3_nt: TGTGCTAGTGGTTTGTCCCCAGGGGAAGCTTTCTTT
cdr3_aa: CASGLSPGEAFF

clone_size: few
v_call: TRBV27
j_call: TRBJ2-1
d_call: TRBD2
cdr3_nt: TGTGCCAGCAGCCTTACTAGCGGGGGGGCGTCCTACAATGAGCAGTTCTTC
cdr3_aa: CASSLTSGGASYNEQFF

clone_size: many
v_call: TRBV28
j_call: TRBJ1-1
d_call: .
cdr3_nt: TGTGCCAGCACTCTGGGACAATTGAACACTGAAGCTTTCTTT
cdr3_aa: CASTLGQLNTEAFF

clone_size: many
v_call: TRBV9
j_call: TRBJ1-2
d_call: .
cdr3_nt: TGTGCCAGCAGCTTTAAAGAGGGACTCTATGGCTACACCTTC
cdr3_aa: CASSFKEGLYGYTF

clone_size: many
v_call: TRBV28
j_call: TRBJ1-2
d_call: .
cdr3_nt: TGTGCCAGCAGTCCGCAGACAGGACTAGGCGGCTACACCTTC
cdr3_aa: CASSPQTGLGGYTF

clone_size: .
v_call: TRBV11-3
j_call: TRBJ2-5
d_call: TRBD2
cdr3_nt: TGTGCCAGCAGCTTAAGACTAGCGGGAGGGCCTTCAGTGGTGTCGGGAGAGACCCAGTACTTC
cdr3_aa: CASSLRLAGGPSVVSGETQYF

clone_size: many
v_call: TRBV20-1
j_call: TRBJ1-1
d_call: .
cdr3_nt: TGCAGTGCCAGACTAGGGCCCCCGAGCACTGAAGCTTTCTTT
cdr3_aa: CSARLGPPSTEAFF

clone_size: many
v_call: TRBV6-2/TRBV6-3
j_call: TRBJ1-2
d_call: TRBD1
cdr3_nt: TGTGCCAGCAAGGCGGGACAGCTTCCCTATGGCTACACCTTC
cdr3_aa: CASKAGQLPYGYTF

clone_size: .
v_call: TRBV4-1
j_call: TRBJ2-5
d_call: .
cdr3_nt: TGCGCCAGCAGCCAAGTGAATATGGGGTTTCAAGAGACCCAGTACTTC
cdr3_aa: CASSQVNMGFQETQYF

clone_size: many
v_call: TRBV3-1
j_call: TRBJ1-1
d_call: .
cdr3_nt: TGTGCCAGCAGCCAAGATGGTTGGGCTGAAGCTTTCTTT
cdr3_aa: CASSQDGWAEAFF

clone_size: many
v_call: TRBV20-1
j_call: TRBJ2-5
d_call: TRBD2
cdr3_nt: TGCAGTGCGACTAGCGGACAAGAGACCCAGTACTTC
cdr3_aa: CSATSGQETQYF

clone_size: many
v_call: TRBV3-1
j_call: TRBJ2-7
d_call: .
cdr3_nt: TGTGCCAGCAGCCGGGACGTTTCCTACGAGCAGTACTTC
cdr3_aa: CASSRDVSYEQYF

clone_size: .
v_call: TRBV20-1
j_call: TRBJ1-5
d_call: TRBD1
cdr3_nt: TGCAGTGCCCTACTTGGGACAGGGCTTAATCAGCCCCAGCATTTT
cdr3_aa: CSALLGTGLNQPQHF

clone_size: few
v_call: TRBV13
j_call: TRBJ2-6
d_call: .
cdr3_nt: TGTGCCAGCAGCTTAACAGGGCTTGGGGCCAACGTCCTGACTTTC
cdr3_aa: CASSLTGLGANVLTF

clone_size: .
v_call: TRBV7-8
j_call: TRBJ2-5
d_call: TRBD2
cdr3_nt: TGTGCCAGCAGCTTTCCCGGGACTAGCGGGAGTCCAGGCGAGACCCAGTACTTC
cdr3_aa: CASSFPGTSGSPGETQYF

clone_size: .
v_call: TRBV20-1
j_call: TRBJ2-7
d_call: TRBD1
cdr3_nt: TGCAGTGCTAACTCAGGGGGTAACATCTACGAGCAGTACTTC
cdr3_aa: CSANSGGNIYEQYF

clone_size: few
v_call: TRBV27
j_call: TRBJ1-6
d_call: TRBD1
cdr3_nt: TGTGCCAGCAGTCGGGACAGGGACAATTCACCCCTCCACTTT
cdr3_aa: CASSRDRDNSPLHF

clone_size: many
v_call: TRBV6-5
j_call: TRBJ1-4
d_call: .
cdr3_nt: TGTGCCAGCAGTTACTCGATTCCCGGGACACAGAATGAAAAACTGTTTTTT
cdr3_aa: CASSYSIPGTQNEKLFF

clone_size: few
v_call: TRBV20-1
j_call: TRBJ1-6
d_call: .
cdr3_nt: TGCAGTGCTAGAGTAGGGGGGGATAATTCACCCCTCCACTTT
cdr3_aa: CSARVGGDNSPLHF

clone_size: few
v_call: TRBV19
j_call: TRBJ2-2
d_call: .
cdr3_nt: TGTGCCAGTAGTATTGGGCTAGCTCTATATGACTCGAACACCGGGGAGCTGTTTTTT
cdr3_aa: CASSIGLALYDSNTGELFF

clone_size: .
v_call: TRBV30
j_call: TRBJ1-1
d_call: .
cdr3_nt: TGTGCCTCCATCGGGGGGGGAGGGAGGAACACTGAAGCTTTCTTT
cdr3_aa: CASIGGGGRNTEAFF

clone_size: .
v_call: TRBV10-3
j_call: TRBJ2-1
d_call: .
cdr3_nt: TGTGCCATCAGTGAGTCTTCGAGTCCCTACTACAATGAGCAGTTCTTC
cdr3_aa: CAISESSSPYYNEQFF

clone_size: .
v_call: TRBV9
j_call: TRBJ1-1
d_call: TRBD1
cdr3_nt: TGTGCCAGCAGCGTAGAGGGACAGAACACTGAAGCCTTCTTT
cdr3_aa: CASSVEGQNTEAFF

clone_size: few
v_call: TRBV25-1
j_call: TRBJ1-2
d_call: .
cdr3_nt: TGTGCCAGCAGTGGGGAGGGATCTTGGGGCTACACCTTC
cdr3_aa: CASSGEGSWGYTF

clone_size: many
v_call: TRBV20-1
j_call: TRBJ2-7
d_call: .
cdr3_nt: TGCAGTGCTGGTACTACAGGGAGCTCCTACGAGCAGTACTTC
cdr3_aa: CSAGTTGSSYEQYF

clone_size: many
v_call: TRBV28
j_call: TRBJ2-7
d_call: .
cdr3_nt: TGTGCCAGCACTCCGGGACATACTAGCTACGAGCAGTACTTC
cdr3_aa: CASTPGHTSYEQYF

clone_size: .
v_call: TRBV20-1
j_call: TRBJ2-1
d_call: .
cdr3_nt: TGCAGTGCTACCTTCGGGTACAATGAGCAGTTCTTC
cdr3_aa: CSATFGYNEQFF

clone_size: few
v_call: TRBV6-1
j_call: TRBJ2-6
d_call: .
cdr3_nt: TGTGCCAGCTGTCTGGCAGGGGCCAACGTCCTGACTTTC
cdr3_aa: CASCLAGANVLTF

clone_size: .
v_call: TRBV19
j_call: TRBJ2-2
d_call: .
cdr3_nt: TGTGCCAGTAGTCGAGTCGGTCGGGGCACCGGGGAGCTGTTTTTT
cdr3_aa: CASSRVGRGTGELFF

clone_size: many
v_call: TRBV29-1
j_call: TRBJ1-1
d_call: .
cdr3_nt: TGCAGCGGCGGACAGCTGAACACTGAAGCTTTCTTT
cdr3_aa: CSGGQLNTEAFF

clone_size: few
v_call: TRBV28
j_call: TRBJ1-3
d_call: .
cdr3_nt: TGTGCCAGCAGGACCCGGGAAGACGGGTCGTCTGGAAACACCATATATTTT
cdr3_aa: CASRTREDGSSGNTIYF

clone_size: few
v_call: TRBV3-1
j_call: TRBJ1-6
d_call: .
cdr3_nt: TGTGCCAGCAGCCAAAAGGTTGTCAGCAGTAATTCACCCCTCCACTTT
cdr3_aa: CASSQKVVSSNSPLHF

clone_size: few
v_call: TRBV5-4
j_call: TRBJ2-2
d_call: .
cdr3_nt: TGTGCCAGCAGCCGCGAAGGCTGGGGCGGCACCGGGGAGCTGTTTTTT
cdr3_aa: CASSREGWGGTGELFF

clone_size: many
v_call: TRBV28
j_call: TRBJ2-7
d_call: TRBD1
cdr3_nt: TGTGCCAGCAGCATAAGCCGGGACAGGGGGCTAGAGCAGTACTTC
cdr3_aa: CASSISRDRGLEQYF

clone_size: .
v_call: TRBV6-1
j_call: TRBJ2-3
d_call: .
cdr3_nt: TGTGCCAGCAGCCTACAGGACTTGCGGGATACGCAGTATTTT
cdr3_aa: CASSLQDLRDTQYF